Shown below are 30 T cell receptor beta chains from a single sample sequenced in a study of cytomegalovirus exposure and HLA in healthy donors. PCR amplification relied on 60 Vbeta primers (plus 13 Jbeta primers). Clones were read by immunoSEQ multiplex PCR, and TCRdb kept only the in-frame ones, dropping some. Of approximately 110,000 clones listed, 65% to 75% are singletons. The specimen was PBMCs. The origin of the receptors is a man between 25 and 39 years old in good health and CMV-seropositive.

This sequence joins TRBV4-1 and TRBJ1-3, with 7 bases lining up with TRBD1. The V gene's germline CDR1 is MGHRA and CDR2 YSYEKL. V lost 3 bases to trimming and J lost 2 bases; unmatched junction nucleotides: 7. There are 16 residues in the CDR3. The CDR3 nucleotides are TGCGCCAGCAGCCATCCCACAGGGGATCCTGGAAACACCATATATTTT. It is translated as CASSHPTGDPGNTIYF.

A few counts support this clone. This sequence joins TRBV19 and TRBJ2-2, with D possibly being TRBD1 (5 bases). CDR1 LNHDA and CDR2 SQIVND come from the germline V gene (reference sequence). The CDR3 consists of 14 residues. Trimming took off 5 bases at V and 6 bases at J, with 13 bases between the two ends. The DNA for the CDR3 is TGTGCCAGTAGTTTCTCTCAGGGCTCCGGGGAGCTGTTTTTT. Encoded protein: CASSFSQGSGELFF.

The chain employs TRBV27 and TRBJ1-5, with TRBD1 as a possible D gene (6 bases). The ends were cut back, 10 bases at V and 3 bases at J, with 16 bases in the middle. CDR3 length: 14 residues. CDR1 is MNHEY, CDR2 SMNVEV, per germline (reference sequence). For the CDR3, the DNA is TGTGCCACTGCGACAGGTTATAACAATCAGCCCCAGCATTTT. Its translation is CATATGYNNQPQHF.

In its sample, this clone was seen a few times. The chain combines TRBV2 with TRBJ2-6, with 11 nucleotides matching TRBD1. Trimming cost V 5 bases and J 1 base; bases outside gene matches: 7. Germline V gene lookup returns CDR1 SNHLY and CDR2 FYNNEI. The CDR3 contains 18 residues. The CDR3 DNA reads TGTGCCAGCAGTAAGGACAGGGGGCTAGGGTCTGGGGCCAACGTCCTGACTTTC. Its translation: CASSKDRGLGSGANVLTF.

V and J are TRBV7-8 and TRBJ2-2; D gene unclear. CDR1 is SGHVS and CDR2 is FQNEAQ in the germline V gene. The CDR3 totals 16 residues. Trimming shortened V by 5 bases and J by 2 bases, and 15 bases separated the two germline ends. CDR3 region: CASSPRSVINTGELFF. The CDR3 region has the DNA TGTGCCAGCAGCCCGAGGTCCGTTATTAACACCGGGGAGCTGTTTTTT.

The V gene is TRBV4-1, the J gene TRBJ1-4; a weak D match, TRBD1 (6 bases). V lost 0 bases, J lost 7 bases, and 9 bases lay in between. Looked up from germline, CDR1 is MGHRA and CDR2 is YSYEKL. CDR3 length: 14 residues. The CDR3 DNA is TGCGCCAGCAGCCAAGATTGGGGGCGTGAAAAACTGTTTTTT. It yields the protein CASSQDWGREKLFF.

The chain joins TRBV7-9 to TRBJ2-2; 10 bases agree with TRBD1. The germline V gene encodes CDR1 SEHNR and CDR2 FQNEAQ (reference sequence). V dropped 2 bases and J dropped 7; count of bases not matched to a gene: 13. This CDR3 has 18 residues. CDR3 loop: CASSLSFIRDRGRGELFF. The CDR3 region has the DNA TGTGCCAGCAGCTTATCTTTCATCCGGGACAGGGGTCGCGGGGAGCTGTTTTTT.

V and J are TRBV4-3 and TRBJ1-4; TRBD1 might be the D (6 bases). The CDR3 runs to 18 residues. The V gene lost 0 bases and the J gene lost 5 bases, with 19 bases spanning the gap. Germline lookup yields CDR1 LGHNA and CDR2 YSLEER. CDR3: CASSQEGLEDRTNEKLFF. CDR3 nucleotides: TGCGCCAGCAGCCAAGAAGGACTGGAGGACAGAACGAATGAAAAACTGTTTTTT.

The chain couples TRBV7-8 to TRBJ1-5; TRBD1 matches 7 bases. Germline CDR1 SGHVS, CDR2 FQNEAQ. The CDR3 has 14 amino acids. With 4 bases clipped from V and 4 bases from J, the junction kept 4 bases outside the gene matches. CDR3 nucleotides: TGTGCCAGCAGCTCCTGGACAGGAAATCAGCCCCAGCATTTT. This codes for CASSSWTGNQPQHF.

J is TRBJ2-1 and V is TRBV7-6, with 7 bases that match TRBD2. The V and J ends lost 0 bases and 7 bases, in that order; junction bases with no gene match: 12. CDR3 size: 17 residues. Germline-derived CDR1 and CDR2 are SGHVS and FNYEAQ. The CDR3 DNA sequence: TGTGCCAGCAGCTTAGCGGGGGGGTGGATTTTGAGAAATGAGCAGTTCTTC. The encoded protein is CASSLAGGWILRNEQFF.

This clone was picked up one time. The chain uses TRBV7-6 and TRBJ2-7; tentatively, D is TRBD1 (6 bases). The CDR3 totals 14 residues. V shed 4 bases and J shed 6 bases, with 16 bases lying between them. Per the germline V gene, CDR1 is SGHVS and CDR2 is FNYEAQ. The CDR3 DNA reads as TGTGCCAGCAGCTACCAAAAGGACAGCCGCGAGCAGTACTTC. This codes for CASSYQKDSREQYF.

The chain recombines TRBV7-9 with TRBJ2-5; D is uncertain. TRBJ2-7 matches the DNA end more closely, so the J call is doubtful. From germline, CDR1 is SEHNR and CDR2 FQNEAQ (reference sequence). This CDR3 has 12 residues. The CDR3 sequence is CASSREVYEQYF. The CDR3 nucleotides read TGTGCCAGCAGCCGAGAGGTGTACGAGCAGTACTTC.

The rearrangement uses TRBV7-9 and TRBJ1-3, with 9 nucleotides matching TRBD1. The J call is doubtful: the DNA matches TRBJ2-2 better. The CDR3 is made up of 16 amino acids. Germline V gives CDR1 SEHNR, CDR2 FQNEAQ (reference sequence). The CDR3 loop reads CASSEGQGESTGELFF. CDR3 nucleotides: TGTGCCAGCAGCGAGGGACAGGGTGAGAGCACCGGGGAGCTGTTTTTT.

V gene TRBV7-2 combines with J gene TRBJ2-5, with 8 bases that match TRBD2. This CDR3 comprises 13 residues. Unmatched junction bases numbered 3, after V lost 6 bases and J lost 3 bases. Per the germline V gene, CDR1 is SGHTA and CDR2 is FQGNSA. CDR3 nucleotide sequence: TGTGCCAGCAGGAGAGCGGGGGAAGAGACCCAGTACTTC. Translation gives CASRRAGEETQYF. Full variable domain (rest looked up from reference TRBV7-2 and TRBJ2-5): GAGVSQSPSNKVTEKGKDVELRCDPISGHTALYWYRQSLGQGLEFLIYFQGNSAPDKSGLPSDRFSAERTGGSVSTLTIQRTQQEDSAVYLCASRRAGEETQYFGPGTRLLVL.

Remarks on this clone: Sequence at one end of the junction differs from germline and may be a read error. The chain couples TRBV4-1 to TRBJ1-2; TRBD1 might be the D (5 bases). The CDR3 extends over 14 amino acids. Germline lookup yields CDR1 MGHRA and CDR2 YSYEKL. CDR3 nucleotides: TGCGCCAGCAGCGAAGACAGATTTAACTATGGCTACACCTTC. As protein: CASSEDRFNYGYTF.

The V and J genes are TRBV9 and TRBJ2-3; D uncertain. Per the germline V gene, CDR1 is SGDLS and CDR2 is YYNGEE. V was shortened by 1 base and J by 0 bases, with 3 bases between the two germline ends. The CDR3 has 13 amino acids. CDR3 sequence reads: CASSVTSTDTQYF. CDR3 bases: TGTGCCAGCAGCGTAACAAGCACAGATACGCAGTATTTT.

This chain uses TRBV27 with TRBJ2-3; no clear D gene. V shed 2 bases and J shed 0 bases, with 3 bases lying between them. Germline-derived CDR1 and CDR2 are MNHEY and SMNVEV (reference sequence). The CDR3 contains 13 residues. The CDR3 DNA sequence: TGTGCCAGCAGTTTACTTAGCACAGATACGCAGTATTTT. As protein: CASSLLSTDTQYF.

For the CDR3, the DNA is TGTGCCACCAGCAGAGCGGCTACGACAAAGCAGTACTTC. This sequence encodes CATSRAATTKQYF. This chain links TRBV15 with TRBJ2-5; D not resolved. CDR3 size: 13 residues. Germline loops: CDR1 LNHNV, CDR2 YYDKDF (reference sequence). V gave up 1 base and J gave up 11 bases, with 14 bases separating them.

The chain is built from TRBV9 and TRBJ2-1, with D possibly being TRBD1 (6 bases). Germline-derived CDR1 and CDR2 are SGDLS and YYNGEE. V was clipped by 3 bases and J by 7 bases, with 17 bases between them. The CDR3 spans 15 residues. The CDR3 DNA follows: TGTGCCAGCAGCGCGAACAGGGACGGTCTAAATGAGCAGTTCTTC. Its translation is CASSANRDGLNEQFF. The complete variable domain, with remaining parts taken from reference TRBV9 and TRBJ2-1, reads DSGVTQTPKHLITATGQRVTLRCSPRSGDLSVYWYQQSLDQGLQFLIQYYNGEERAKGNILERFSAQQFPDLHSELNLSSLELGDSALYFCASSANRDGLNEQFFGPGTRLTVL.

The chain employs TRBV27 and TRBJ2-7; 10 bases map to TRBD1. Germline V gives CDR1 MNHEY, CDR2 SMNVEV (reference sequence). Trimming cost V 2 bases and J 5 bases; bases outside gene matches: 6. The CDR3 spans 15 residues. The CDR3 coding sequence is TGTGCCAGCAGTTTAAAGGGGACAGGGGCCCACGAGCAGTACTTC. It codes for CASSLKGTGAHEQYF.

This clone came up many times. This chain links TRBV23-1 with TRBJ1-5; D is ambiguous. TRBV23-1 is identified as an open reading frame with a role that is uncertain. With 8 bases removed from V and 2 bases from J, the gap between germline ends came to 13 bases. The CDR3 runs to 14 residues. CDR3: CASPTGVRNQPQHF. CDR3 coding DNA: TGCGCCAGCCCTACCGGGGTCCGCAATCAGCCCCAGCATTTT.

The chain carries TRBV30 and TRBJ2-7; 9 positions match TRBD1. Germline V gene sequence: CDR1 GTSNPN, CDR2 SVGIG (reference sequence). J lost 5 bases, V lost 2 bases, and 7 bases had no gene match. This CDR3 region has 14 residues. The CDR3 nucleotides read TGTGCCTGGAGTAATCAACAGGGGGCCAACGAGCAGTACTTC. Its translation is CAWSNQQGANEQYF.

This chain links TRBV28 with TRBJ1-1; D may be TRBD1 (5 bases). From germline, CDR1 is MDHEN and CDR2 SYDVKM. The CDR3 extends over 14 amino acids. Trimming took off 2 bases at V and 0 bases at J, with 7 bases between the two ends. The CDR3 bases are TGTGCCAGCAGTTTAACCAGGGTGAACACTGAAGCTTTCTTT. Residues: CASSLTRVNTEAFF.

The CDR3 protein is CSVGTGGGTEAFF. For the CDR3, the DNA is TGCAGCGTGGGGACAGGGGGAGGCACTGAAGCTTTCTTT. The chain is built from TRBV29-1 and TRBJ1-1; 11 nucleotides line up with TRBD1. CDR1 SQVTM and CDR2 ANQGSEA come from the germline V gene. The CDR3 sequence is 13 residues long. The V segment lost 6 bases and the J segment 4 bases; nucleotides outside the gene matches: 4. Looking up the rest from reference TRBV29-1 and TRBJ1-1 gives the full variable domain: SAVISQKPSRDICQRGTSLTIQCQVDSQVTMMFWYRQQPGQSLTLIATANQGSEATYESGFVIDKFPISRPNLTFSTLTVSNMSPEDSSIYLCSVGTGGGTEAFFGQGTRLTVV.

The chain couples TRBV6-1 to TRBJ1-1; 9 nucleotides match TRBD1. The J segment lost 7 bases and the V segment lost 7 bases, leaving 7 bases of the junction unmatched. Germline CDR1 reads MNHNS; CDR2 reads SASEGT. The CDR3 runs 13 residues. The CDR3 coding sequence is TGTGCCAGCAAGAACAGGGGGCCGTATGAAGCTTTCTTT. It translates to CASKNRGPYEAFF.

The chain is built from TRBV2 and TRBJ2-2; TRBD2 might be the D (5 bases). Trimming removed 5 bases at V and 3 bases at J, with 10 bases between. CDR3 length: 14 amino acids. Looked up from germline, CDR1 is SNHLY and CDR2 is FYNNEI. The CDR3 nucleotides read TGTGCCAGCAGTTTTGGGGAGCACACCGGGGAGCTGTTTTTT. It encodes CASSFGEHTGELFF. The variable domain in full, completed from reference TRBV2 and TRBJ2-2, reads EPEVTQTPSHQVTQMGQEVILRCVPISNHLYFYWYRQILGQKVEFLVSFYNNEISEKSEIFDDQFSVERPDGSNFTLKIRSTKLEDSAMYFCASSFGEHTGELFFGEGSRLTVL.

The chain links TRBV7-2 to TRBJ2-5, with unresolved D. The germline V gene encodes CDR1 SGHTA and CDR2 FQGNSA. This CDR3 is built from 13 residues. Trimming removed 5 bases from V and 4 bases from J, with 11 bases in between. The CDR3: CASSPRGSETQYF. CDR3 nucleotide sequence: TGTGCCAGCAGCCCCCGCGGATCAGAGACCCAGTACTTC.

This clone was counted only a few times. J is TRBJ2-7 and V is TRBV25-1; the D gene is possibly TRBD2 (6 bases). This CDR3 is built from 13 residues. V was shortened by 5 bases and J by 3 bases, with 11 bases between the two germline ends. Germline V gene data show CDR1 as MGHDK and CDR2 as SYGVNS. The CDR3, as DNA: TGTGCCAGCAGTCTGGGACTGCACTACGAGCAGTACTTC. Protein sequence: CASSLGLHYEQYF.

J is TRBJ2-7 and V is TRBV4-1, with TRBD1 matching over 7 bases. The CDR3 contains 14 residues. V gave up 1 base and J gave up 4 bases; unmatched junction bases: 4. The V gene's germline CDR1 is MGHRA and CDR2 YSYEKL. The CDR3 loop reads CASSQAAQGYEQYF. The CDR3 nucleotides are TGCGCCAGCAGCCAAGCTGCACAGGGGTACGAGCAGTACTTC.

V is TRBV18 and J is TRBJ1-1; D gene uncertain. Between the trimmed V and J ends, which lost 3 bases and 2 bases, there was a span of 13 bases. The CDR3 totals 15 residues. Germline values: CDR1 KGHSH, CDR2 LQKENI. The CDR3 region has the DNA TGTGCCAGCTCACCTTCCCGCGAGGCAAACACTGAAGCTTTCTTT. This encodes CASSPSREANTEAFF.